This TCR beta chain was obtained from a study of STAT5B mutations in CD4+ large granular lymphocyte leukemia. Study-wide background: Healthy donors showed HLA-associated enrichment of the CDR3 'QG' motif. Whole-study findings and limits: Main leukemic clonotypes were patient-specific, but approximately 25% appeared at low frequency elsewhere.

The ends were cut back, 8 bases at V and 5 bases at J, with 21 bases in the middle. Germline loops: CDR1 LNHDA, CDR2 SQIVND (reference sequence). There are 15 residues in the CDR3. Here immunoSEQ multiplex PCR was the method, and the copy in TCRdb shows in-frame clones only, minus some. Of tens of thousands of clones listed, 80% to 90% were seen once; the top ten hold around 2.6%. Worth noting for this clone: Its antigen is unknown.

This rearrangement joins TRBV19 to TRBJ1-2; a weak D match, TRBD1 (6 bases). Sample: CD4+ T cells from blood buffy coats. The source of this sequence is a human donor in good health. The CDR3, as DNA: TGTGCCAGTCCTAGGGGCAGGGGAATTGGTTATGGCTACACCTTC. This translates into CASPRGRGIGYGYTF.